Presented here are 7 T cell receptor beta chains from one specimen sequenced in a study of blood T cell repertoires in COVID-19. Assay: immunoSEQ multiplex PCR; the TCRdb copy retains only in-frame clones and omits some. This table holds 250,000 to 300,000 clones, just over 90% found once. The specimen was PBMCs or T cells enriched from blood (not recorded which). These receptors all come from a woman in her forties with acute COVID-19.

The J gene is TRBJ1-5, the V gene TRBV4-1; tentative D call: TRBD1 (6 bases). From germline, CDR1 is MGHRA and CDR2 YSYEKL. V lost 1 base, J lost 9 bases, and 13 bases lay in between. The CDR3 length is 14 residues. The chain's CDR3 is CASSQGDTPRPQHF. In DNA, the CDR3 is TGCGCCAGCAGCCAAGGGGACACTCCTAGGCCCCAGCATTTT.

The chain uses TRBV7-2 and TRBJ1-2, with a weak D call TRBD1 (6 bases). The length of the CDR3 is 15 residues. Trimming removed 1 base from V and 4 bases from J, with 13 bases in between. Germline values: CDR1 SGHTA, CDR2 FQGNSA. CDR3 region: CASSLGQAETYGYTF. The CDR3 DNA is TGTGCCAGCAGCTTAGGACAGGCCGAAACCTATGGCTACACCTTC.

This clone was recorded only once. J is TRBJ1-2 and V is TRBV7-3; D is ambiguous. Germline values: CDR1 SGHTA, CDR2 FQGTGA. V shed 3 bases and J shed 2 bases, with 7 bases lying between them. This CDR3 is 13 amino acids long. CDR3 residues: CASSLQENYGYTF. DNA of the CDR3: TGTGCCAGCAGCTTGCAGGAAAACTATGGCTACACCTTC.

This clone was observed once. This chain links TRBV7-9 with TRBJ2-2, with 7 nucleotides matching TRBD1. Germline CDR1 and CDR2: SEHNR and FQNEAQ (reference sequence). J was trimmed by 5 bases and V by 1 base; bases with no gene match: 4. The length of the CDR3 is 15 residues. CDR3 sequence: CASSLGLQGTGELFF. In nucleotides, the CDR3 is TGTGCCAGCAGCTTAGGATTACAGGGGACCGGGGAGCTGTTTTTT.

This clone was observed a handful of times. The rearrangement links TRBV4-1 to TRBJ1-6, with D possibly being TRBD1 (5 bases). V shed 0 bases and J shed 11 bases, with 14 bases lying between them. The CDR3 sequence is 15 residues long. Germline CDR1 reads MGHRA; CDR2 reads YSYEKL. The CDR3 protein is CASSQETAGRTPLHF. DNA for the CDR3: TGCGCCAGCAGCCAAGAGACAGCCGGTCGGACACCCCTCCACTTT.

For the CDR3, the DNA is TGTGCCAGCAGGGGGGGACGGAGCTCCTATAATTCACCCCTCCACTTT. Protein sequence: CASRGGRSSYNSPLHF. The rearrangement links TRBV28 to TRBJ1-6; D perhaps matches TRBD1 (5 bases). Germline assignment: CDR1 MDHEN and CDR2 SYDVKM. The CDR3 extends over 16 amino acids. With 6 bases removed from V and 0 bases from J, the gap between germline ends came to 12 bases. The whole variable domain, remainder taken from reference TRBV28 and TRBJ1-6, is DVKVTQSSRYLVKRTGEKVFLECVQDMDHENMFWYRQDPGLGLRLIYFSYDVKMKEKGDIPEGYSVSREKKERFSLILESASTNQTSMYLCASRGGRSSYNSPLHFGNGTRLTVT.

The chain joins TRBV19 to TRBJ1-3; D remains unclear. Between the trimmed V and J ends, which lost 9 bases and 2 bases, there was a span of 5 bases. This CDR3 has 11 residues. Germline V gene lookup returns CDR1 LNHDA and CDR2 SQIVND (reference sequence). Written as DNA, the CDR3 is TGTGCCAGCATAGCTGGAAACACCATATATTTT. It is translated as CASIAGNTIYF.